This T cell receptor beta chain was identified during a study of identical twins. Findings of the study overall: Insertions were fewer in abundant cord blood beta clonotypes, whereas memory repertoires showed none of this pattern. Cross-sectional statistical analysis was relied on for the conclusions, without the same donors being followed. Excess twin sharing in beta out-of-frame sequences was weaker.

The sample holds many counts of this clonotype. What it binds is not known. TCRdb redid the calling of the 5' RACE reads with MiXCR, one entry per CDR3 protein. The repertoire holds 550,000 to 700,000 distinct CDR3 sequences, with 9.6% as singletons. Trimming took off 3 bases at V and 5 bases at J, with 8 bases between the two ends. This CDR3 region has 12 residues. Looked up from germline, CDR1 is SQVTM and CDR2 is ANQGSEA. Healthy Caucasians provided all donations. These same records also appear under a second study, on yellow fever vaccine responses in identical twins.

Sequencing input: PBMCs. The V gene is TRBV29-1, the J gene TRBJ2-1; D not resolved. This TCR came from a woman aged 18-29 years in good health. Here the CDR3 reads CSVDRTNNEQFF. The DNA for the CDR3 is TGCAGCGTTGATCGGACCAACAATGAGCAGTTCTTC.